The next 19 T cell receptor beta chains were all read from a single sample in a study of tumour-infiltrating T cells in Burkitt lymphoma. Sequenced by immunoSEQ multiplex PCR; TCRdb stores in-frame clones only, minus some. The data contain about 6,600 clones, more than 75% of them singletons. The specimen sequenced was tumor tissue. The receptor set was obtained from a human donor with Burkitt lymphoma.

This clone has more than one count but fewer than ten. CDR3 residues: CASSGNLAGGMINYNEQFF. The CDR3 DNA reads TGTGCCAGCAGCGGCAATCTAGCGGGGGGGATGATTAACTACAATGAGCAGTTCTTC. V is TRBV7-6 and J is TRBJ2-1; TRBD2 agrees at 12 bases. This CDR3 comprises 19 residues. Trimming removed 5 bases from V and 3 bases from J; junction bases left unmatched: 14. Germline-derived CDR1 and CDR2 are SGHVS and FNYEAQ.

The chain recombines TRBV18 with TRBJ2-1; D is unresolved. CDR3 length: 15 residues. Germline V CDR1 and CDR2: KGHSH, LQKENI. Deletions cut 2 bases from V and 0 bases from J, with 8 bases between. DNA of the CDR3: TGTGCCAGCTCACCAACTTCAAGCTCCTACAATGAGCAGTTCTTC. Protein product: CASSPTSSSYNEQFF.

To note about this clone: An end of the junction differs from the germline gene, which may be a read error. The chain couples TRBV7-9 to TRBJ2-7, with D possibly TRBD2 on 6 matching bases. This CDR3 has 15 amino acids. CDR1 SEHNR and CDR2 FQNEAQ come from the germline V gene (reference sequence). In DNA, the CDR3 is TGTGCCAGCAGCTTCTCGGGCGGGACGTCCTACGAGCATTACTTC. This sequence encodes CASSFSGGTSYEHYF.

The chain combines TRBV28 with TRBJ1-5; D may be TRBD1 (5 bases). Germline assignment: CDR1 MDHEN and CDR2 SYDVKM. The V and J ends lost 6 bases and 2 bases respectively, with 20 bases between them. CDR3 length: 17 residues. The CDR3 nucleotides are TGTGCCAGCAGCTCCACCCAGGGAACCGAAGGCAATCAGCCCCAGCATTTT. Translation: CASSSTQGTEGNQPQHF.

This chain uses TRBV5-1 with TRBJ2-1, with a tentative D call TRBD1 (5 bases). V was pared by 3 bases and J by 9 bases, with 10 bases between. The germline V gene encodes CDR1 SGHRS and CDR2 YFSETQ. This CDR3 region has 12 residues. CDR3 amino acids: CASSYTGPEQFF. The CDR3 nucleotides are TGCGCCAGCAGCTACACAGGTCCTGAGCAGTTCTTC.

The chain has TRBV10-3 and TRBJ2-1; D gene ambiguous. With 0 bases removed from V and 0 bases from J, the gap between germline ends came to 9 bases. Germline CDR1 reads ENHRY; CDR2 reads SYGVKD. The CDR3 is 16 amino acids. This chain's CDR3 is CAISESMAGSYNEQFF. CDR3 DNA sequence: TGTGCCATCAGTGAGTCGATGGCAGGCTCCTACAATGAGCAGTTCTTC.

The chain is built from TRBV9 and TRBJ1-2; D unclear. CDR3 length equals 10 residues. V was cut by 10 bases and J by 6 bases, with 10 bases left in between. Germline-derived CDR1 and CDR2 are SGDLS and YYNGEE. CDR3 region: CASRRDGYTF. The CDR3 DNA reads as TGTGCCTCACGCCGCGATGGCTACACCTTC.

The chain carries TRBV6-5 and TRBJ2-1; 7 bases match TRBD1. This CDR3 is 15 amino acids long. With 6 bases clipped from V and 8 bases from J, the junction kept 13 bases outside the gene matches. Germline CDR1 and CDR2: MNHEY and SVGAGI. CDR3 nucleotide sequence: TGTGCCAGCAGACCCCGGGACAGACCAACCCATGAGCAGTTCTTC. As protein: CASRPRDRPTHEQFF.

This clone was found once. The chain carries TRBV19 and TRBJ2-5; 12 nucleotides agree with TRBD1. This CDR3 has 15 residues. Per the germline V gene, CDR1 is LNHDA and CDR2 is SQIVND (reference sequence). J gave up 5 bases and V 3 bases, and 4 bases lay outside the gene matches. The CDR3 loop is CASSIGTGGQETQYF. CDR3 DNA: TGTGCCAGTAGTATCGGGACAGGGGGCCAGGAGACCCAGTACTTC.

In this sample, this clone turned up a few times. V and J are TRBV7-6 and TRBJ2-2, with a tentative D call TRBD1 (6 bases). CDR3 length: 14 amino acids. CDR1 is SGHVS, CDR2 FNYEAQ, per germline. V shed 4 bases and J shed 2 bases, with 8 bases lying between them. The CDR3 region has the DNA TGTGCCAGCAGCTGGGGACAAAACACCGGGGAGCTGTTTTTT. It is translated as CASSWGQNTGELFF.

The V call is TRBV6-5, the J call TRBJ2-1; 8 positions agree with TRBD1. V shed 7 bases and J 10 bases; nucleotides not matched to a gene: 12. CDR1 and CDR2 (germline): MNHEY, SVGAGI. There are 14 residues in the CDR3. The CDR3 here is CASTTGGGLREQFF. CDR3 nucleotide sequence: TGTGCCAGCACCACAGGGGGTGGATTGCGGGAGCAGTTCTTC.

The rearrangement uses TRBV9 and TRBJ2-2; D not certain. The CDR3 sequence is 13 residues long. Between the trimmed V and J ends, which lost 3 bases and 7 bases, there was a span of 10 bases. Germline values: CDR1 SGDLS, CDR2 YYNGEE. The CDR3 loop is CASSGLGDGELFF. CDR3 in DNA: TGTGCCAGCAGCGGCCTAGGAGACGGGGAGCTGTTTTTT.

The chain uses TRBV30 and TRBJ1-5, with D unclear. The germline V gene has CDR1 GTSNPN and CDR2 SVGIG (reference sequence). Deletions cut 6 bases from V and 4 bases from J, with 10 bases between. The CDR3 runs 12 residues. The CDR3 sequence: CACKQGNQPQHF. The CDR3 bases are TGTGCCTGCAAACAAGGAAATCAGCCCCAGCATTTT.

This sequence joins TRBV15 and TRBJ1-1; D is unresolved. CDR1 is LNHNV and CDR2 is YYDKDF in the germline V gene (reference sequence). The germline V and J ends were trimmed by 0 bases and 0 bases, with 14 bases remaining between them. The CDR3 totals 17 residues. CDR3 residues: CATSRDPPKTVNTEAFF. The CDR3 coding sequence is TGTGCCACCAGCAGAGATCCCCCTAAGACTGTGAACACTGAAGCTTTCTTT. Using reference TRBV15 and TRBJ1-1 for the parts outside the CDR3, the full variable domain is DAMVIQNPRYQVTQFGKPVTLSCSQTLNHNVMYWYQQKSSQAPKLLFHYYDKDFNNEADTPDNFQSRRPNTSFCFLDIRSPGLGDTAMYLCATSRDPPKTVNTEAFFGQGTRLTVV.

This clone was seen more than once but under ten times. V gene TRBV9 combines with J gene TRBJ1-4, with D uncertain. Trimming took 4 bases from V and 4 from J, leaving 11 bases between them. CDR1 is SGDLS and CDR2 is YYNGEE in the germline V gene. The CDR3 loop spans 14 amino acids. As DNA, the CDR3 is TGTGCCAGCAGCCCAGATGACGGTAATGAAAAACTGTTTTTT. This codes for CASSPDDGNEKLFF. Variable domain in full (rest from reference TRBV9 and TRBJ1-4): DSGVTQTPKHLITATGQRVTLRCSPRSGDLSVYWYQQSLDQGLQFLIQYYNGEERAKGNILERFSAQQFPDLHSELNLSSLELGDSALYFCASSPDDGNEKLFFGSGTQLSVL.

J is TRBJ2-3 and V is TRBV29-1, with 9 bases that match TRBD2. Trimming at V came to 6 bases and at J to 4 bases, leaving 11 bases not matched to a gene. CDR3 size: 15 residues. CDR1 is SQVTM and CDR2 is ANQGSEA in the germline V gene. CDR3 residues: CSVTSGHKRADTQYF. The DNA of the CDR3 is TGCAGCGTCACTAGCGGGCATAAACGGGCAGATACGCAGTATTTT.

The chain recombines TRBV30 with TRBJ1-2, with D unclear. Deletions cut 4 bases from V and 5 bases from J, with 5 bases between. Germline V CDR1 and CDR2: GTSNPN, SVGIG (reference sequence). CDR3 size: 10 residues. Here the CDR3 reads CAWIGYGYTF. The DNA for the CDR3 is TGTGCCTGGATAGGATATGGCTACACCTTC. The full variable domain, rest sourced from reference TRBV30 and TRBJ1-2, is SQTIHQWPATLVQPVGSPLSLECTVEGTSNPNLYWYRQAAGRGLQLLFYSVGIGQISSEVPQNLSASRPQDRQFILSSKKLLLSDSGFYLCAWIGYGYTFGSGTRLTVV.

J is TRBJ2-1 and V is TRBV5-1, with TRBD2 matching 7 bases. V shed 3 bases and J 5 bases; nucleotides not matched to a gene: 5. The CDR3 contains 14 residues. The germline V gene has CDR1 SGHRS and CDR2 YFSETQ. This CDR3 is CASSSSGTHNEQFF. CDR3 sequence (DNA): TGCGCCAGCAGCTCGAGCGGGACCCACAATGAGCAGTTCTTC.

The chain has TRBV28 and TRBJ1-5; perhaps TRBD1 as D (5 bases). V was trimmed by 5 bases and J by 1 base, leaving 18 bases between them. Looked up from germline, CDR1 is MDHEN and CDR2 is SYDVKM. CDR3 length: 17 residues. CDR3 DNA sequence: TGTGCCAGCAGTAACTCCGGGACCCTGAGGAGCAATCAGCCCCAGCATTTT. Its translation: CASSNSGTLRSNQPQHF.